Presented here are 20 T cell receptor beta chains from one specimen sequenced in a study of T cell responses to AZD1222 COVID-19 vaccine. Generated by immunoSEQ multiplex PCR, the TCRdb table keeps only in-frame clones and is missing some. Of roughly 120,000 clones in the sample, 75% to 90% are singletons; the top ten hold about 8.6%. This specimen was peripheral blood, taken on day 0 of AZD1222 vaccination. These TCRs come from an adult in good health.

This clone was recorded a few times. This chain uses TRBV4-1 with TRBJ1-1, with a weak D call TRBD1 (5 bases). Germline lookup yields CDR1 MGHRA and CDR2 YSYEKL. V gave up 0 bases and J gave up 2 bases, with 10 bases separating them. This CDR3 is 15 amino acids long. The CDR3 nucleotides are TGCGCCAGCAGCCAAGACGGGGCACCAAACACTGAAGCTTTCTTT. Amino acids: CASSQDGAPNTEAFF.

The rearrangement joins TRBV27 to TRBJ1-2; D not resolved. Between the trimmed V and J ends, which lost 5 bases and 1 base, there was a span of 14 bases. The CDR3 is 15 residues long. CDR1 MNHEY and CDR2 SMNVEV come from the germline V gene (reference sequence). Here the CDR3 reads CASSPDVGFNYGYTF. In DNA, the CDR3 is TGTGCCAGCAGTCCAGACGTAGGATTTAACTATGGCTACACCTTC.

The V gene is TRBV27, the J gene TRBJ1-5; the match to TRBD1 covers 9 bases. The length of the CDR3 is 14 residues. J lost 10 bases, V lost 6 bases, and 10 bases had no gene match. CDR1 is MNHEY, CDR2 SMNVEV, per germline (reference sequence). The CDR3, as DNA: TGTGCCAGCAGCCCGGGACAGGGTCACCGACCCCAGCATTTT. This gives the protein CASSPGQGHRPQHF.

This clone has a handful of counts. The V call is TRBV4-1, the J call TRBJ1-1; D is uncertain. The CDR3 has 15 amino acids. Germline CDR1 is MGHRA and CDR2 is YSYEKL. V was clipped by 3 bases and J by 6 bases, with 17 bases between them. CDR3 loop: CASSHPLGGLSEAFF. In nucleotides, the CDR3 is TGCGCCAGCAGCCACCCTTTGGGTGGATTGTCTGAAGCTTTCTTT.

This sequence joins TRBV10-3 and TRBJ1-5; a weak D match, TRBD1 (5 bases). V lost 4 bases and J lost 4, with 8 bases in between. The CDR3 consists of 13 residues. Germline-derived CDR1 and CDR2 are ENHRY and SYGVKD. The CDR3 is CAISATDNQPQHF. CDR3 DNA: TGTGCCATCAGTGCGACAGATAATCAGCCCCAGCATTTT.

V gene TRBV3-1 (or the pseudogene TRBV3-2) combines with J gene TRBJ1-1; D not certain. Trimming cost V 0 bases and J 1 base, with 6 bases left between them. The CDR3 has 14 residues. Germline V CDR1 and CDR2: LGHDT, YNNKEL (reference sequence). CDR3 region: CASSQEDTNTEAFF. The CDR3 coding sequence is TGTGCCAGCAGCCAAGAAGATACGAACACTGAAGCTTTCTTT.

The rearrangement links TRBV19 to TRBJ1-2; D is unresolved. V lost 6 bases and J lost 6, with 17 bases in between. The germline gives CDR1 LNHDA, CDR2 SQIVND (reference sequence). The CDR3 has 14 residues. The CDR3 is CASSRAWVRNGYTF. The CDR3 DNA reads as TGTGCCAGTAGCAGAGCGTGGGTAAGGAATGGCTACACCTTC.

The chain joins TRBV11-2 to TRBJ1-2; D call uncertain. The CDR3 totals 14 residues. In germline, CDR1 is SGHAT, CDR2 FQNNGV. Trimming took off 0 bases at V and 4 bases at J, with 9 bases between the two ends. The chain's CDR3 is CASSLEFESYGYTF. CDR3 bases: TGTGCCAGCAGCTTAGAGTTCGAATCCTATGGCTACACCTTC.

The chain joins TRBV7-9 to TRBJ2-3; 7 bases agree with TRBD2. Germline-derived CDR1 and CDR2 are SEHNR and FQNEAQ (reference sequence). CDR3 length equals 16 residues. Trimming removed 5 bases from V and 3 bases from J; junction bases left unmatched: 11. The CDR3 protein is CASSAGRADVTDTQYF. The CDR3 nucleotides read TGTGCCAGCAGCGCGGGGAGGGCCGATGTAACAGATACGCAGTATTTT. Filled out from reference TRBV7-9 and TRBJ2-3, the complete variable domain reads DTGVSQNPRHKITKRGQNVTFRCDPISEHNRLYWYRQTLGQGPEFLTYFQNEAQLEKSRLLSDRFSAERPKGSFSTLEIQRTEQGDSAMYLCASSAGRADVTDTQYFGPGTRLTVL.

V is TRBV6-5 and J is TRBJ2-7; no clear D gene. V gave up 8 bases and J gave up 3 bases, with 11 bases separating them. The CDR3 consists of 12 residues. Germline V gene data show CDR1 as MNHEY and CDR2 as SVGAGI. CDR3: CASGSWDYEQYF. CDR3 DNA sequence: TGTGCCAGCGGTAGCTGGGACTACGAGCAGTACTTC.

This clone was seen only once. This sequence joins TRBV12-3 or TRBV12-4 and TRBJ1-2, with 7 bases lining up with TRBD1. V shed 6 bases, J shed 7 bases, and the junction held 2 bases outside the gene matches. CDR3 length: 11 residues. CDR3 residues: CASRGGSGYTF. The CDR3 nucleotides read TGTGCCAGCAGAGGGGGCTCTGGCTACACCTTC.

V and J are TRBV13 and TRBJ1-2; 7 positions agree with TRBD1. V lost 5 bases to trimming and J lost 7 bases; unmatched junction nucleotides: 7. Germline lookup yields CDR1 PRHDT and CDR2 FYEKMQ (reference sequence). CDR3 size: 13 residues. CDR3: CASSQDRVFGYTF. The CDR3 DNA sequence: TGTGCCAGCAGCCAAGACAGGGTATTTGGCTACACCTTC.

This clone is categorized as large. The V call is TRBV10-3, the J call TRBJ2-3, with 16 bases aligning to TRBD2. Germline lookup yields CDR1 ENHRY and CDR2 SYGVKD. V dropped 9 bases and J dropped 0; count of bases not matched to a gene: 3. This CDR3 has 16 residues. The CDR3, as DNA: TGTGCCATTGGGACTAGCGGGAGGGCGAGCACAGATACGCAGTATTTT. Its translation is CAIGTSGRASTDTQYF.

The chain recombines TRBV28 with TRBJ2-2, with 8 nucleotides matching TRBD1. The CDR3 is 13 residues long. From germline, CDR1 is MDHEN and CDR2 SYDVKM. J gave up 3 bases and V 8 bases, and 2 bases lay outside the gene matches. The CDR3 coding sequence is TGTGCCAGCCGGGACAGGTACACCGGGGAGCTGTTTTTT. This gives the protein CASRDRYTGELFF.

This sequence joins TRBV19 and TRBJ1-2; the match to TRBD1 covers 8 bases. V lost 3 bases to trimming and J lost 4 bases; unmatched junction nucleotides: 13. The CDR3 sequence is 17 residues long. Germline V CDR1 and CDR2: LNHDA, SQIVND (reference sequence). Here the CDR3 DNA reads TGTGCCAGTAGTATGGGCGGGCAGGGGGCGCCGGGCTATGGCTACACCTTC. This translates into CASSMGGQGAPGYGYTF.

The DNA for the CDR3 is TGTGCCAGCAGTTTACTGGGGCAGGGAGCGCAGTACTTC. It yields the protein CASSLLGQGAQYF. This sequence joins TRBV7-8 and TRBJ2-7; D tentatively fits TRBD1 or TRBD2 (5 bases each). Trimming shortened V by 6 bases and J by 9 bases, and 18 bases separated the two germline ends. The CDR3 has 13 residues. Germline lookup yields CDR1 SGHVS and CDR2 FQNEAQ. The complete variable domain, with remaining parts taken from reference TRBV7-8 and TRBJ2-7, reads GAGVSQSPRYKVAKRGQDVALRCDPISGHVSLFWYQQALGQGPEFLTYFQNEAQLDKSGLPSDRFFAERPEGSVSTLKIQRTQQEDSAVYLCASSLLGQGAQYFGPGTRLTVT.

V gene TRBV4-1 combines with J gene TRBJ1-3; 8 nucleotides agree with TRBD1. Looked up from germline, CDR1 is MGHRA and CDR2 is YSYEKL. Trimming at V came to 4 bases and at J to 16 bases, leaving 18 bases not matched to a gene. The CDR3 has 15 amino acids. CDR3 sequence (DNA): TGCGCCAGCAGCCTACCTGGACAGGGTCGGCCGTTGGTGTATTTT. It codes for CASSLPGQGRPLVYF.

The sample holds one count of this clone. The chain uses TRBV11-2 and TRBJ1-2; D call uncertain. The germline V and J ends were trimmed by 5 bases and 8 bases, with 12 bases remaining between them. CDR3 length: 12 amino acids. Looked up from germline, CDR1 is SGHAT and CDR2 is FQNNGV. The DNA for the CDR3 is TGTGCCAGCAGCCCGCGAATGGGCGGCTACACCTTC. Residues: CASSPRMGGYTF.

This chain's CDR3 is CASRDRTDHQPQHF. CDR3 sequence (DNA): TGTGCCAGTAGGGACAGGACCGACCATCAGCCCCAGCATTTT. The chain employs TRBV19 and TRBJ1-5, with TRBD1 matching 7 bases. The V segment lost 6 bases and the J segment 5 bases; nucleotides outside the gene matches: 7. Germline V gene sequence: CDR1 LNHDA, CDR2 SQIVND (reference sequence). The CDR3 consists of 14 residues.

This clone occurred a few times. This chain uses TRBV27 with TRBJ1-6; maybe TRBD1 (6 bases). CDR3 length equals 16 residues. The germline V and J ends were trimmed by 3 bases and 7 bases, with 16 bases remaining between them. Germline V gives CDR1 MNHEY, CDR2 SMNVEV (reference sequence). CDR3: CASSFSQGRRNSPLHF. As DNA, the CDR3 is TGTGCCAGCAGTTTCTCCCAGGGGAGAAGAAATTCACCCCTCCACTTT.